The clone carrying this TCR beta chain appeared a single time. Clinical histories supplied by participants themselves formed the basis of cohort assignment. Cohort 3 recovered donors had two negative PCRs, clearance, or symptom resolution. This entry belongs to a study of blood T cell repertoires in COVID-19. Study-level background: From the United States, Italy and Spain came samples of acute and convalescent COVID-19.

Assay used: immunoSEQ multiplex PCR; TCRdb lists only in-frame clones, some missing. In the table there are 390,000 or so clones, about four fifths of which are singletons. The sample taken for sequencing was PBMCs or T cells enriched from blood (not recorded which). This receptor was taken from a woman aged 50 to 65 who had recovered from COVID-19.

CDR3 sequence reads: CASSSTISTYGYTF. The DNA of the CDR3 is TGCGCCAGCAGCTCCACAATAAGTACCTATGGCTACACCTTC. The rearrangement links TRBV5-1 to TRBJ1-2; no clear D. The CDR3 extends over 14 amino acids. With 3 bases removed from V and 4 bases from J, the gap between germline ends came to 13 bases. CDR1 is SGHRS, CDR2 YFSETQ, per germline.